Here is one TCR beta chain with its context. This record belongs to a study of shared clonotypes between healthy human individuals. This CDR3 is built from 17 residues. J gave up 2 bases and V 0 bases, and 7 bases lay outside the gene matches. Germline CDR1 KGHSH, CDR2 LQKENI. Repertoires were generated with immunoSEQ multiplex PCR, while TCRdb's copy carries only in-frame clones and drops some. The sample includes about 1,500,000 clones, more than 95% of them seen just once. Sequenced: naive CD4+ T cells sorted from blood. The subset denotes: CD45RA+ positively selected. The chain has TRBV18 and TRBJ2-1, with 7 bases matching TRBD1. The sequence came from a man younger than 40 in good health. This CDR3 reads CASSPPGQGVAYNEQFF. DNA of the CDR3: TGTGCCAGCTCACCACCTGGTCAGGGGGTTGCCTACAATGAGCAGTTCTTC.